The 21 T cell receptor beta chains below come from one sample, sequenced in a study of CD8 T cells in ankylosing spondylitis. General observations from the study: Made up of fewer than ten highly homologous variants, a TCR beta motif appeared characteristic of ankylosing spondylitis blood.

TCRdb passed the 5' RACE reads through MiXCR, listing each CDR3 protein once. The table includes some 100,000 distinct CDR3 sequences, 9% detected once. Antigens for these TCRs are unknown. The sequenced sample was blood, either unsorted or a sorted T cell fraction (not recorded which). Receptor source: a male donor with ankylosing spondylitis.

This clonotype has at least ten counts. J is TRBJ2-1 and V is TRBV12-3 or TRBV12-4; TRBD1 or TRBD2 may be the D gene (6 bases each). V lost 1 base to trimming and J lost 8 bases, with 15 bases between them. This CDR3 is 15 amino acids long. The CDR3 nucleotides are TGTGCCAGCAGTTTAGGGGGGGCTAGGTGGGATGAGCAGTTCTTC. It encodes CASSLGGARWDEQFF.

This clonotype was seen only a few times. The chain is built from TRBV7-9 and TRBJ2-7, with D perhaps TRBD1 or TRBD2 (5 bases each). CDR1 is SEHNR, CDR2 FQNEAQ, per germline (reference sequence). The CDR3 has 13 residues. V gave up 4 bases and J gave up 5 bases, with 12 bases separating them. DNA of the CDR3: TGTGCCAGCAGCTGGGACGGTTTAGACGAGCAGTACTTC. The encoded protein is CASSWDGLDEQYF.

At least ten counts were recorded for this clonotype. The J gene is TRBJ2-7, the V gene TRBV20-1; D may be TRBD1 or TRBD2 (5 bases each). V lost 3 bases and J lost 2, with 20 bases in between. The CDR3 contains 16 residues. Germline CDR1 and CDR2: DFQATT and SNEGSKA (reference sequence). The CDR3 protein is CSASHTGARETYEQYF. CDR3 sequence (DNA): TGCAGTGCTAGTCACACCGGGGCCAGGGAGACCTACGAGCAGTACTTC.

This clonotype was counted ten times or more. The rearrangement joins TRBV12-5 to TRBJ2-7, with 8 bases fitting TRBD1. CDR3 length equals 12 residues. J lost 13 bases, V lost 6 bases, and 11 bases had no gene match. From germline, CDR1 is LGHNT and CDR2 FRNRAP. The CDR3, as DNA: TGTGCTAGTGGCCAGGGACAGGTGGGCGTCTACGTC. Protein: CASGQGQVGVYV.

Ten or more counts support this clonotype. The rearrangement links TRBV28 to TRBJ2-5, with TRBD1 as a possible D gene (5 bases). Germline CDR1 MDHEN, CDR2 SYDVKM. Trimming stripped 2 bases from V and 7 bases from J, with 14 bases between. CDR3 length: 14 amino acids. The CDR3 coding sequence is TGTGCCAGCAGTTTAGTACAGGAGTCTAGGACCCAGTACTTC. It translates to CASSLVQESRTQYF.

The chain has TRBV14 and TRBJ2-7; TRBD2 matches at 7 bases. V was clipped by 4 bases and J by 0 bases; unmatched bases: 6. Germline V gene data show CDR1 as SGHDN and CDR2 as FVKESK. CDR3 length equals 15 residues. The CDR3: CASSLGEGASYEQYF. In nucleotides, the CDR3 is TGTGCCAGCAGCCTTGGGGAGGGAGCCTCCTACGAGCAGTACTTC.

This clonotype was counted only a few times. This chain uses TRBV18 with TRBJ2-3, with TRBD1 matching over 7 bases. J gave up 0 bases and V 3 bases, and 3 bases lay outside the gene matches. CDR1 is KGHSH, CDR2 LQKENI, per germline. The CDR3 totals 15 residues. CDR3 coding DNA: TGTGCCAGCTCACCGACAGGGCTTAGCACAGATACGCAGTATTTT. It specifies CASSPTGLSTDTQYF.

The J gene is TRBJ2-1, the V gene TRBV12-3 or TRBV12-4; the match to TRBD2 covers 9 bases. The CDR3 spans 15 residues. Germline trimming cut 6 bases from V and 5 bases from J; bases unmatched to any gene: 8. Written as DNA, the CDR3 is TGTGCCAGCAGCCGGACTAGCGAAATACACAATGAGCAGTTCTTC. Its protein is CASSRTSEIHNEQFF.

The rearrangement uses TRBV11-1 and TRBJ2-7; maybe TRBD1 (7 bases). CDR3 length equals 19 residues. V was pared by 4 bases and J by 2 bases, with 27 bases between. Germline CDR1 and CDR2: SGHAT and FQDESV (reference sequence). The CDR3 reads CASSSGGSLSQPHTYEQYF. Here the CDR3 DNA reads TGTGCCAGCAGCTCAGGGGGGTCGCTTTCCCAGCCCCACACCTACGAGCAGTACTTC. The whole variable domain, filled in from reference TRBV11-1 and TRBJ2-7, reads EAEVAQSPRYKITEKSQAVAFWCDPISGHATLYWYRQILGQGPELLVQFQDESVVDDSQLPKDRFSAERLKGVDSTLKIQPAELGDSAMYLCASSSGGSLSQPHTYEQYFGPGTRLTVT.

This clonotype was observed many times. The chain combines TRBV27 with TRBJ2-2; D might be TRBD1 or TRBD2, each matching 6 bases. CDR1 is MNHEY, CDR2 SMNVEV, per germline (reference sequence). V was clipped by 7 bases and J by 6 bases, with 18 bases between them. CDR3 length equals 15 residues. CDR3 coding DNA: TGTGCCAGCACCTCAGACCGGAGGGGGGCCGGGGAGCTGTTTTTT. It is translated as CASTSDRRGAGELFF.

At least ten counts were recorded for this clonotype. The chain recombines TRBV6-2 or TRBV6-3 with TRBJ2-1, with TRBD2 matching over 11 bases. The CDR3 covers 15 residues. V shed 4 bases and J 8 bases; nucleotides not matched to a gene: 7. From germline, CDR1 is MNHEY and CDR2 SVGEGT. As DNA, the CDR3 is TGTGCCAGCAGTTCGCGACTAGCGGGATTATATGAGCAGTTCTTC. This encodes CASSSRLAGLYEQFF.

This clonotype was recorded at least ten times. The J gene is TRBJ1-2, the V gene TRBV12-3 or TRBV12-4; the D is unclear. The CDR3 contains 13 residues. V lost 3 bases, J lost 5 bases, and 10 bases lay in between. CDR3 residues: CASSFPALYGYTF. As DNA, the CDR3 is TGTGCCAGCAGTTTCCCAGCTCTTTATGGCTACACCTTC.

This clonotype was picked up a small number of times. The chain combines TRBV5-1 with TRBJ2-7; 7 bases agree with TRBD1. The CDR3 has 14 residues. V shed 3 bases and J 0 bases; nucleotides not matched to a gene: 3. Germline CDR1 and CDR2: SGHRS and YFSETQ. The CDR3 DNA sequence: TGCGCCAGCAGCTGGACAGGCGGCTCCTACGAGCAGTACTTC. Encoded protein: CASSWTGGSYEQYF.

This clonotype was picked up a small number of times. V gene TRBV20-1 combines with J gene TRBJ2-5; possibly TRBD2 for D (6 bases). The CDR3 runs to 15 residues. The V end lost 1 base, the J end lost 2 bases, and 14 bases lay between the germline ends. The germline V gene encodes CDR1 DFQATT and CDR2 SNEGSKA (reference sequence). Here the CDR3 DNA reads TGCAGTGCTAGAGTGGGGGAGGAGCGACAAGAGACCCAGTACTTC. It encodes CSARVGEERQETQYF.

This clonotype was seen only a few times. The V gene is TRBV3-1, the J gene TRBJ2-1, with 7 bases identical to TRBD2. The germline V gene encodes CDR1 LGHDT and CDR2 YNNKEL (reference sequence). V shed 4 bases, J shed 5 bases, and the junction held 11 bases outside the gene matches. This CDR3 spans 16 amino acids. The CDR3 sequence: CASSLRPWGGDNEQFF. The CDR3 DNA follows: TGTGCCAGCAGCCTCCGACCTTGGGGGGGGGACAATGAGCAGTTCTTC.

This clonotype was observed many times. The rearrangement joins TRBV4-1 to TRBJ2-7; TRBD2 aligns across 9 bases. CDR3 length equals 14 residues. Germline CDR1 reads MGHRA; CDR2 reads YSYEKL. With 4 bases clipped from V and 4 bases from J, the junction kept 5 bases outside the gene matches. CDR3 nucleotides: TGCGCCAGCAGCCCAGGGACTAGCTCGTACGAGCAGTACGTC. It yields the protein CASSPGTSSYEQYV.

This chain's CDR3 is CASSEFEYEQYV. The CDR3 DNA is TGTGCCAGCAGTGAATTCGAGTACGAGCAGTACGTC. The chain carries TRBV6-1 and TRBJ2-7; D ambiguous. The germline gives CDR1 MNHNS, CDR2 SASEGT. This CDR3 has 12 amino acids. V lost 2 bases and J lost 4, with 6 bases in between.

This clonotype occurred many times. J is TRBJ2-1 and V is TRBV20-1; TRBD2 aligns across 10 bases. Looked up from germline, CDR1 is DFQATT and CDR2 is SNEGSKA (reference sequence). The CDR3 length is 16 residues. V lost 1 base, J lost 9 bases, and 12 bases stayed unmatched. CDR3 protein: CSARVGRLAGVSEQFF. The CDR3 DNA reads TGCAGTGCTAGAGTAGGCAGGCTAGCGGGAGTTAGTGAGCAGTTCTTC.

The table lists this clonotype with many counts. The CDR3 loop is CASSPTGVHEQYV. Here the CDR3 DNA reads TGTGCCAGCAGCCCCACAGGGGTCCACGAGCAGTACGTC. J is TRBJ2-7 and V is TRBV5-6, with 7 bases matching TRBD1. This CDR3 contains 13 residues. In germline, CDR1 is SGHDT, CDR2 YYEEEE. V was clipped by 4 bases and J by 5 bases; unmatched bases: 6.

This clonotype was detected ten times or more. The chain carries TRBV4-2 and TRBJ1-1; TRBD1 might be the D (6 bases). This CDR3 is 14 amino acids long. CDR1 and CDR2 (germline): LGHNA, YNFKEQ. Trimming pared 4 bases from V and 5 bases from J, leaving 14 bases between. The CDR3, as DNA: TGTGCCAGCAGCCTGACAGGTGGGCGGACTGAAGCTTTCTTT. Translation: CASSLTGGRTEAFF.

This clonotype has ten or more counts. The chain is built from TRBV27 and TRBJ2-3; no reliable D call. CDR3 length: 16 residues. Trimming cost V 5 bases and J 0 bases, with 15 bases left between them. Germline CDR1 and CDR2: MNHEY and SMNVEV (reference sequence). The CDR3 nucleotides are TGTGCCAGCAGTCCCCGCCCAGCGACTAGCACAGATACGCAGTATTTT. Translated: CASSPRPATSTDTQYF.